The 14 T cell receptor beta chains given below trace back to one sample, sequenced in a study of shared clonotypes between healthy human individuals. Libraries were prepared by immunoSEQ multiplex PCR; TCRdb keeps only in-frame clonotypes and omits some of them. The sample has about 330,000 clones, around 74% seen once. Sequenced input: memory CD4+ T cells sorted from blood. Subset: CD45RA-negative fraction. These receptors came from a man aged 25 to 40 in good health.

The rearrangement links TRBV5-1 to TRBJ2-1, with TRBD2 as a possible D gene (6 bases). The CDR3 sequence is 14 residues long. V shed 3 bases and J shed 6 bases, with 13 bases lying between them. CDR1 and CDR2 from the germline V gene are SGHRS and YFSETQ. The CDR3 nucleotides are TGCGCCAGCAGCTGGACGGGAGAGGGCAATGAGCAGTTCTTC. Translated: CASSWTGEGNEQFF.

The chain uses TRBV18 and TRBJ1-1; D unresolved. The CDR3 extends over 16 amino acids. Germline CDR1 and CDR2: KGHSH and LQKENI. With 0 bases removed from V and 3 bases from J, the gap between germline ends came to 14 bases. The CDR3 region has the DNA TGTGCCAGCTCACCACCGGGCGTGGGTGCGGACACTGAAGCTTTCTTT. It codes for CASSPPGVGADTEAFF.

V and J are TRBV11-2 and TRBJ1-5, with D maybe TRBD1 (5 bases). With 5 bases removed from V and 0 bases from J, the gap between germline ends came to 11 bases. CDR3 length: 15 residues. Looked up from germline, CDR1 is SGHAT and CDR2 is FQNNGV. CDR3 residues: CASSTTRGSNQPQHF. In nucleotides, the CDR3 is TGTGCCAGCAGCACCACAAGGGGTAGCAATCAGCCCCAGCATTTT.

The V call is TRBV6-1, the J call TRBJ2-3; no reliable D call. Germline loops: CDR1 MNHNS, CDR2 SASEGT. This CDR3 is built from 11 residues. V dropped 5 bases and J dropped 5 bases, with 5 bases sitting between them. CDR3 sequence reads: CASSRLDTQYF. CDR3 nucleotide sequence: TGTGCCAGCAGTCGATTAGATACGCAGTATTTT.

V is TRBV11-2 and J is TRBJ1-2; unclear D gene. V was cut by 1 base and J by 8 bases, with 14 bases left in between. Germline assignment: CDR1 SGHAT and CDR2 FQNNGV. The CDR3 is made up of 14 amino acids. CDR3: CASSLVGRQRGYTF. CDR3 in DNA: TGTGCCAGCAGCTTAGTCGGCAGGCAGCGGGGCTACACCTTC.

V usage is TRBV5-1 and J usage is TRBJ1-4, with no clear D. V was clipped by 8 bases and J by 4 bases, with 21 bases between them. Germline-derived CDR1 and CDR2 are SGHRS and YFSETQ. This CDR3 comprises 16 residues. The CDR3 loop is CASQAGVVWGNEKLFF. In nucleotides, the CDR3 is TGCGCCAGTCAAGCTGGAGTCGTTTGGGGTAATGAAAAACTGTTTTTT.

CDR3 nucleotides: TGTGCCATCAGTAGGGACTCTGGGGCCAACGTCCTGACTTTC. This codes for CAISRDSGANVLTF. The chain links TRBV10-3 to TRBJ2-6; D is unclear. This CDR3 region has 14 residues. Germline CDR1 ENHRY, CDR2 SYGVKD. Trimming removed 5 bases from V and 0 bases from J, with 5 bases in between.

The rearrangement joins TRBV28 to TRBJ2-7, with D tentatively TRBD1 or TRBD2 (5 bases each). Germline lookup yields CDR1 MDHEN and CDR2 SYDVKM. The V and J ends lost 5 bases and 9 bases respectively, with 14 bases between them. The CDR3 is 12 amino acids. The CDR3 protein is CASSRWDGLQYF. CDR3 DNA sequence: TGTGCCAGCAGTCGGTGGGACGGCTTGCAGTACTTC.

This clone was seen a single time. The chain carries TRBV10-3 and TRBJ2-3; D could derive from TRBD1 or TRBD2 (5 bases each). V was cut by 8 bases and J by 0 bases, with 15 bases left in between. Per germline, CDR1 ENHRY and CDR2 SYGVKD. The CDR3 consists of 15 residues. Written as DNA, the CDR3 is TGTGCCATCGCTGGGGGAACGAGAAGCACAGATACGCAGTATTTT. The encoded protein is CAIAGGTRSTDTQYF.

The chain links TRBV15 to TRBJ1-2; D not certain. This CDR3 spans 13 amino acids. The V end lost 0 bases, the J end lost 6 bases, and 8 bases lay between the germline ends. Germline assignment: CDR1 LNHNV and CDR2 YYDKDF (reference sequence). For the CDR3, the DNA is TGTGCCACCAGCAGAGATATCGGGGATGGCTACACCTTC. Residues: CATSRDIGDGYTF.

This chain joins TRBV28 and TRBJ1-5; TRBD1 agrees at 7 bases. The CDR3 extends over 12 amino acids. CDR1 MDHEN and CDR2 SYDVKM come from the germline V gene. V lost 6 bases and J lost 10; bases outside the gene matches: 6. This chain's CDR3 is CASRRGGEPQHF. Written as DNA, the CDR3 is TGTGCCAGCAGACGAGGGGGCGAACCCCAGCATTTT.

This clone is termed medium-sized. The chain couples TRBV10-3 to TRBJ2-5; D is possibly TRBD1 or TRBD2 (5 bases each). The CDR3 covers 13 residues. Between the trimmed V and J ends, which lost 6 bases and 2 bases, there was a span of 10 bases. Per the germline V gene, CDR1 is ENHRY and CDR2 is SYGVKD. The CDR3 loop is CAISEGRQETQYF. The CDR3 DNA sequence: TGTGCCATCAGCGAGGGGAGACAAGAGACCCAGTACTTC.

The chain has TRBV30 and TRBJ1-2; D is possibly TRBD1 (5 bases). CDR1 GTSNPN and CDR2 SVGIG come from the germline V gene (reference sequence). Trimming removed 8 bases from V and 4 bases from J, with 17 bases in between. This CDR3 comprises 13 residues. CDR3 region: CAVWGESLYGYTF. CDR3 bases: TGTGCCGTCTGGGGGGAGAGCCTCTATGGCTACACCTTC.

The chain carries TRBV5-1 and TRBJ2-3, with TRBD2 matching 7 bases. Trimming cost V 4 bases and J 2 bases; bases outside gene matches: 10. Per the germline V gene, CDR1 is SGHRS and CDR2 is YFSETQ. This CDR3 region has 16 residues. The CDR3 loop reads CASSGLVAGHTDTQYF. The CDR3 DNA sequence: TGCGCCAGCAGCGGACTAGTTGCGGGGCACACAGATACGCAGTATTTT.